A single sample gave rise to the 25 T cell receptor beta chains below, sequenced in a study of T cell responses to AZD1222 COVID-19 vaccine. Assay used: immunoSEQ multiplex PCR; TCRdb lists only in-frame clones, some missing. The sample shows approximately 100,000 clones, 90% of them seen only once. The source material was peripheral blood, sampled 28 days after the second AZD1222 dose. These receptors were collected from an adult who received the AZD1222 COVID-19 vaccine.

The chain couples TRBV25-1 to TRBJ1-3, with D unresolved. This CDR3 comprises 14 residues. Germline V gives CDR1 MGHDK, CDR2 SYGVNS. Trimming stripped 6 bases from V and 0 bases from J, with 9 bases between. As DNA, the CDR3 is TGTGCCAGCAGGACTATTGGCTCTGGAAACACCATATATTTT. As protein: CASRTIGSGNTIYF. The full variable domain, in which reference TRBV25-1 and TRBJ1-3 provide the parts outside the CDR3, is EADIYQTPRYLVIGTGKKITLECSQTMGHDKMYWYQQDPGMELHLIHYSYGVNSTEKGDLSSESTVSRIRTEHFPLTLESARPSHTSQYLCASRTIGSGNTIYFGEGSWLTVV.

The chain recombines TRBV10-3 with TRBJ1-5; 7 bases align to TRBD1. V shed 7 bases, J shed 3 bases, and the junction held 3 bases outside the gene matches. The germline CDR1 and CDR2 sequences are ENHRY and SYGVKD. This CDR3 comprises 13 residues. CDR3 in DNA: TGTGCCATCAAGGGACAGACCAATCAGCCCCAGCATTTT. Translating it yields CAIKGQTNQPQHF.

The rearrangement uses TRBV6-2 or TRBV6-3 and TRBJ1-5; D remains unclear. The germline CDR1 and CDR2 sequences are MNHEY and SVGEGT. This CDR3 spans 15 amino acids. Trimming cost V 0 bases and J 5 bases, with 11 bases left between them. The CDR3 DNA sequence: TGTGCCAGCAGTTACTCTGGTGCCGGTCATCAGCCCCAGCATTTT. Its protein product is CASSYSGAGHQPQHF.

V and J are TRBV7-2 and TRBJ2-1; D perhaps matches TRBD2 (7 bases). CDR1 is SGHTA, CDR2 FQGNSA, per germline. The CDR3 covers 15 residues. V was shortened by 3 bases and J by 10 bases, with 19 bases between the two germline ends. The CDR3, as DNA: TGTGCCAGCAGCTTCCAGGGGACTAAAGGACCCGAGCAGTTCTTC. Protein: CASSFQGTKGPEQFF. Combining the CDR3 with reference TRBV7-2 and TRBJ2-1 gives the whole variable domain GAGVSQSPSNKVTEKGKDVELRCDPISGHTALYWYRQSLGQGLEFLIYFQGNSAPDKSGLPSDRFSAERTGGSVSTLTIQRTQQEDSAVYLCASSFQGTKGPEQFFGPGTRLTVL.

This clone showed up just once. The CDR3 region has the DNA TGTGCCAGTAGTGTCTCCGGGACAGGGCCCAGCTATAGCAATCAGCCCCAGCATTTT. This codes for CASSVSGTGPSYSNQPQHF. This chain joins TRBV19 and TRBJ1-5, with 9 bases lining up with TRBD1. Germline CDR1 LNHDA, CDR2 SQIVND (reference sequence). This CDR3 has 19 residues. J gave up 0 bases and V 5 bases, and 14 bases lay outside the gene matches.

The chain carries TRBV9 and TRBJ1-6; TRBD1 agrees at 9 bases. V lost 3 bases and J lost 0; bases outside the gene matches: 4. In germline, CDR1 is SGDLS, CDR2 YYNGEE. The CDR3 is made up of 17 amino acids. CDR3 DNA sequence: TGTGCCAGCAGCGGACGACAGGGGGTCTCCTATAATTCACCCCTCCACTTT. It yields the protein CASSGRQGVSYNSPLHF.

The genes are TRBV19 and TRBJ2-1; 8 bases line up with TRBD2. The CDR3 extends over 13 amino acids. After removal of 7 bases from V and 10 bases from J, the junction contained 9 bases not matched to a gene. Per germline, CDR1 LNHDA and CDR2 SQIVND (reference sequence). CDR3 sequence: CASIPVGGGEQFF. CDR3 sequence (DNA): TGTGCCAGTATCCCGGTCGGGGGGGGAGAGCAGTTCTTC.

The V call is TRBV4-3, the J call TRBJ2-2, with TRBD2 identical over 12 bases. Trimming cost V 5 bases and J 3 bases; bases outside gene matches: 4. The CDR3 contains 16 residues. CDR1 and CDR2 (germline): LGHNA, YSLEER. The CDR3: CASSLLAGGYTGELFF. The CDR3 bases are TGCGCCAGCAGCTTACTAGCGGGGGGTTACACCGGGGAGCTGTTTTTT.

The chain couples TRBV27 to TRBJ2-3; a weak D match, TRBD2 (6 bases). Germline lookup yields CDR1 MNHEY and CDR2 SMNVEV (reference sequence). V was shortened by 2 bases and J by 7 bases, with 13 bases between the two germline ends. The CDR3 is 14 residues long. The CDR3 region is CASSLTTEGNTQYF. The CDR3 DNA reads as TGTGCCAGCAGTTTAACGACGGAGGGGAATACGCAGTATTTT.

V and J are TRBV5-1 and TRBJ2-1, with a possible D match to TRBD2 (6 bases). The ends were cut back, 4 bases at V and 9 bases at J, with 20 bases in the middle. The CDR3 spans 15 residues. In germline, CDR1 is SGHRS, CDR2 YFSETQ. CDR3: CASSLGGLPGGEQFF. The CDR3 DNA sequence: TGCGCCAGCAGCCTGGGGGGACTGCCCGGAGGTGAGCAGTTCTTC.

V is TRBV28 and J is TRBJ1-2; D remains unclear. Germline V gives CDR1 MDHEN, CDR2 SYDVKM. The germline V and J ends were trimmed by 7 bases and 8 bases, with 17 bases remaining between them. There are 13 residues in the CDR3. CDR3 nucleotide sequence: TGTGCCAGCAACCCCCCGATGGCGGGGGGCTACACCTTC. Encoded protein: CASNPPMAGGYTF.

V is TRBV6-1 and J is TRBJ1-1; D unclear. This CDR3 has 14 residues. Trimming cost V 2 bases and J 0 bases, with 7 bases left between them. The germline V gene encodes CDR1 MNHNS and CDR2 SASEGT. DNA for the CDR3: TGTGCCAGCAGTGAAAACAGCTTGAACACTGAAGCTTTCTTT. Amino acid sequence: CASSENSLNTEAFF.

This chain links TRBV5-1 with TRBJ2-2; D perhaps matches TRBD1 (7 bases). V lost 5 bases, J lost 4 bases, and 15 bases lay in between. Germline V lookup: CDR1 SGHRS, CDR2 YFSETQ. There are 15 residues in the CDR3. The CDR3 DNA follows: TGCGCCAGCAGACCAGGGGGGTTGGCCACCGGGGAGCTGTTTTTT. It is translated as CASRPGGLATGELFF.

The CDR3 loop is CASSHYPDRANTEAFF. The CDR3 DNA reads TGTGCCAGCTCACATTACCCGGACAGGGCTAACACTGAAGCTTTCTTT. The chain combines TRBV18 with TRBJ1-1; TRBD1 matches 8 bases. V lost 4 bases, J lost 2 bases, and 9 bases stayed unmatched. There are 16 residues in the CDR3. Germline assignment: CDR1 KGHSH and CDR2 LQKENI.

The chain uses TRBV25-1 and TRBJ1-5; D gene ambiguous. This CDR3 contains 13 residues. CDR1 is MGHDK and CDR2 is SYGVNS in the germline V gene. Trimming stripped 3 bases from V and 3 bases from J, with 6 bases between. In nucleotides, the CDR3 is TGTGCCAGCAGTGACAGGCTCAATCAGCCCCAGCATTTT. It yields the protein CASSDRLNQPQHF.

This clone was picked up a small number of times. Written as DNA, the CDR3 is TGCGCCAGCATCCTATATGGGGTAATACAGGGTCTCCCCTACGAGCAGTACTTC. Protein: CASILYGVIQGLPYEQYF. V is TRBV4-3 and J is TRBJ2-7; a weak D match, TRBD1 (6 bases). Trimming took off 7 bases at V and 2 bases at J, with 27 bases between the two ends. The CDR3 covers 18 residues. Germline V gives CDR1 LGHNA, CDR2 YSLEER.

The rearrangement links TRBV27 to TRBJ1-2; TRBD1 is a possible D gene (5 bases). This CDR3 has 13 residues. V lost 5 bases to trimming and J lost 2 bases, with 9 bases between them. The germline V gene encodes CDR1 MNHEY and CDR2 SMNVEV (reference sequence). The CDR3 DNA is TGTGCCAGCAGTACCAGGGAGAACTATGGCTACACCTTC. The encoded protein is CASSTRENYGYTF.

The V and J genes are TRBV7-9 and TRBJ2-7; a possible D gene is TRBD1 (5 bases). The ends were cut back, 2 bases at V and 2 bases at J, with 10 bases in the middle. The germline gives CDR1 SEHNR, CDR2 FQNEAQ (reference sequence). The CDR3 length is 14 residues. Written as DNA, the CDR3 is TGTGCCAGCAGCTTACCAGGGCGTCCCTACGAGCAGTACTTC. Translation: CASSLPGRPYEQYF.

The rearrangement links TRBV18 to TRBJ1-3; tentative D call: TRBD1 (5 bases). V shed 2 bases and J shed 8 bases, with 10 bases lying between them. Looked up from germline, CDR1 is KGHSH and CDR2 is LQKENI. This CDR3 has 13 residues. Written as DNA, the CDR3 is TGTGCCAGCTCACCAATAACCAGGGACACCATATATTTT. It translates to CASSPITRDTIYF.

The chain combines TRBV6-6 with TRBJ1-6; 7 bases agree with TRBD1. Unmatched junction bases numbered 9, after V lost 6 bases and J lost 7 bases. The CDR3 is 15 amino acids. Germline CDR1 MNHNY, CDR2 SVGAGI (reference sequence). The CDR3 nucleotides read TGTGCCAGCAGCTCCCGGGACAGAGCAAATTCACCCCTCCACTTT. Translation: CASSSRDRANSPLHF.

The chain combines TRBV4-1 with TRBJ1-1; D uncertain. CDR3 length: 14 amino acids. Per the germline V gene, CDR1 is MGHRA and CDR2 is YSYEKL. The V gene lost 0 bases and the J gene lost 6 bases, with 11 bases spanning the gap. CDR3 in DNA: TGCGCCAGCAGCCAAGAGGAGGGTAGGGCTGAAGCTTTCTTT. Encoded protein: CASSQEEGRAEAFF.

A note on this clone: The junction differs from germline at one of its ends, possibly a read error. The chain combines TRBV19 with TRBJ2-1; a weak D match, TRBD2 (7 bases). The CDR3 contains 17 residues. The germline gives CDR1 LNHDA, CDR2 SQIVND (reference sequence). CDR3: CASIIYLSTGGGGEQFF. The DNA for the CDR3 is TGTGCCAGTATTATATATCTATCGACAGGAGGGGGGGGTGAGCAGTTCTTC.

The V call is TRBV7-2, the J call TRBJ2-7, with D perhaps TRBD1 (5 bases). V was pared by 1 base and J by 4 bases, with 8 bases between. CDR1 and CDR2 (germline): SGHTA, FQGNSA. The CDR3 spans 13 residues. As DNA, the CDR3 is TGTGCCAGCAGCTTAGGACAGCTATACGAGCAGTACTTC. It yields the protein CASSLGQLYEQYF. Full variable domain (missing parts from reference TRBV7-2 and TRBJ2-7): GAGVSQSPSNKVTEKGKDVELRCDPISGHTALYWYRQSLGQGLEFLIYFQGNSAPDKSGLPSDRFSAERTGGSVSTLTIQRTQQEDSAVYLCASSLGQLYEQYFGPGTRLTVT.

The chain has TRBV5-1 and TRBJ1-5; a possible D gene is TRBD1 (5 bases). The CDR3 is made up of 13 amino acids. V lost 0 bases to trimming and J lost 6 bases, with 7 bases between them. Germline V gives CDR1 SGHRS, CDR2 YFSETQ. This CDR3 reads CASSLEGTQPQHF. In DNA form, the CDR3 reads TGCGCCAGCAGCTTGGAAGGGACTCAGCCCCAGCATTTT.

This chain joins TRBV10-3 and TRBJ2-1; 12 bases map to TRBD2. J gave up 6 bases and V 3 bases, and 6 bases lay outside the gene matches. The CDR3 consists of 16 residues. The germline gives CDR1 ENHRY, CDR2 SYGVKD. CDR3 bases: TGTGCCATCAGTGACCTAGCGGGGGGGCCGAGCAATGAGCAGTTCTTC. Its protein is CAISDLAGGPSNEQFF.